What follows describes a single T cell receptor beta chain. Its binding antigen is unknown. Per-base quality was not reported, and no clone a single base away is much larger than it. The sample's time point, from its label and the paper: baseline before first vaccination. Vaccinee samples were obtained from the UK trials COV001 and COV002, which included a single-blind randomized controlled phase 2/3 trial of AZD1222 (ChAdOx1 nCoV-19) in healthy adults. Trial participant PBMC samples were collected at day 0 and day 28 after the second dose for TCRbeta chain sequencing. The record originates from a study of T cell responses to AZD1222 COVID-19 vaccine (dated by TCRdb to the early 2020s). For context, the study as a whole: AZD1222 recipients given second doses at about 4 weeks or at about 12 weeks were pooled, since spike-specific TCR depth and breadth were not found to differ between the two schedules. A total of roughly 240 trial participants underwent TCR sequencing, of whom about 210 received two doses of AZD1222 and some 26 received two doses of the MenACWY control vaccine. Trial participants were enrolled by age into subgroups of 18-55, 56-69 and 70-plus years, and around 140, 26 and 57 TCR-sequenced participants, respectively, were included in these subgroups. On the study overall, not on this receptor specifically: The whole spike protein was spanned by vaccine-associated CD4 TCRs, and dominant responses were seen in regions 160-218 and 743-854. Spike-specific TCR breadth and depth rose significantly after two AZD1222 doses compared with day 0 and with MenACWY recipients. Most participants were white British and females outnumbered males, and the authors suggested that clonal diversity may have been underestimated. Because no day 14 peak-response samples were available, the repertoires could be characterized only after the peak T cell response. Conclusions about previously exposed vaccinees were limited because only six AZD1222 recipients were SARS-CoV-2 seropositive at baseline. Reportedly, almost half of the unique spike-specific TCRs recognized epitopes lying outside the regions that are mutated in the B.1.351 and B.1.1.7 variants. The 56-69-year group was small, and its depth increase did not reach significance, likely because of low power.

The CDR3 regions of human TCRbeta chains were analyzed by immunosequencing. Regarding the original processing steps: TCRs in the repertoires were compared against a reference library of SARS-CoV-2-specific TCRs that had been generated with the MIRA antigen-specificity platform. Breadth was defined as the fraction of unique TCRs that were SARS-CoV-2-associated. Depth was defined as the fraction of total T cells that were SARS-CoV-2-associated. Using the MIRA data, every spike-specific TCR was mapped to the spike region that the TCR reacted to and assigned to either a CD4 or a CD8 class. Log10-transformed breadth and depth values were compared by one-way ANOVA with Sidak's multiple comparisons tests. Drawn from immuneACCESS, this table holds only the in-frame rearrangements with V and J called that TCRdb kept. Clones are partly lost; checked studies trace under half to an unresolved V gene and leave the rest unexplained. V and J calls and clone size are those listed in that table; D and trimming were worked out from the DNA. The sample table contains 90,000 to 150,000 clones; only one count was recorded for about 85% of them. The ten largest clones represent over 5.5% of the sample.

The sample was peripheral blood, taken on day 0 of AZD1222 vaccination. The sequence derives from an adult in good health.

The base sequence is TGCAGTGCTAGAGAGAACGCTTTCTTT. Its protein is CSARENAFF. The rearranged chain carries TRBV20-1 and TRBJ1-1, with the identity of the D gene unclear. From its cysteine to its phenylalanine, the CDR3 spans 9 amino acids. This entry keeps only the CDR3 DNA: 27 bases, framed from base 1. The germline V gene (reference sequence) yields DFQATT for CDR1 and SNEGSKA for CDR2. V and J are truncated by 0 bases and 11 bases respectively, leaving an intervening sequence of 4 bases.